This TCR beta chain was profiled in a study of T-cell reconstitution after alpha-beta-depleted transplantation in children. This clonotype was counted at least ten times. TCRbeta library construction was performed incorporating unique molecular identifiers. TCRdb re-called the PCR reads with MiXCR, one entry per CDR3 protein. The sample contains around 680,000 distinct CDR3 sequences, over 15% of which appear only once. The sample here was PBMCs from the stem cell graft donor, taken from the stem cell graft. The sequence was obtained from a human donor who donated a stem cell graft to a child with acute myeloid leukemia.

The CDR3 DNA sequence: TGTGCCACCAGTGACGGTCCTAACACTGAAGCTTTCTTT. Protein sequence: CATSDGPNTEAFF. The chain links TRBV24-1 to TRBJ1-1, with D hard to call. Trimming pared 4 bases from V and 2 bases from J, leaving 7 bases between. Germline CDR1 KGHDR, CDR2 SFDVKD. This CDR3 has 13 residues.